Described below is a single TCR beta chain sequence and its context. The antigen remains unidentified. V lost 1 base and J lost 5, with 11 bases in between. CDR3 length: 14 residues. CDR1 is LNHDA and CDR2 is SQIVND in the germline V gene (reference sequence). The data were taken from a study of cytomegalovirus exposure and HLA in healthy donors. Whole-study results and caveats: Cytomegalovirus-associated TCR beta chains were listed, numbering roughly 150. Later on, an analysis tied over 15,000 TCR beta sequences to HLA alleles at 0.05 false discovery rate. The authors reported that TCR beta sequences could predict HLA-A and HLA-B alleles. These predictions were accurate for most subjects in the first cohort.

60 Vbeta and 13 Jbeta primers were used in PCR. The assay was immunoSEQ multiplex PCR, and TCRdb's table has in-frame clones only and misses some. The profile shows roughly 220,000 clones, approximately 80% of them singletons. This sequence was found in a man between 25 and 39 years old in good health and CMV-seronegative. The rearrangement links TRBV19 to TRBJ2-5; tentative D call: TRBD1 (5 bases). Specimen: PBMCs. This CDR3 is CASSIVPHRETQYF. The CDR3 DNA is TGTGCCAGTAGTATAGTTCCACACAGGGAGACCCAGTACTTC.